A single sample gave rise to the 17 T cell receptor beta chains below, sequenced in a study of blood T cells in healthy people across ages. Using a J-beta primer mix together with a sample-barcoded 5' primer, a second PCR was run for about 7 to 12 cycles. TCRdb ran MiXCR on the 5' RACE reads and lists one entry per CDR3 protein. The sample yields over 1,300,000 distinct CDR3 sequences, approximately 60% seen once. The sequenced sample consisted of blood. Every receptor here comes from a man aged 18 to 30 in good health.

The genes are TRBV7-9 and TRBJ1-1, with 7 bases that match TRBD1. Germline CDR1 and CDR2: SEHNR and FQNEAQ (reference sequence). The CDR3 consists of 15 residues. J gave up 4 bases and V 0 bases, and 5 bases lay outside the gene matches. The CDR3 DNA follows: TGTGCCAGCAGCTTAGCCAGGGGGGGGGGCACTGAAGCTTTCTTT. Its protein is CASSLARGGGTEAFF. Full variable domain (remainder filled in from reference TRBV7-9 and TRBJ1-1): DTGVSQNPRHKITKRGQNVTFRCDPISEHNRLYWYRQTLGQGPEFLTYFQNEAQLEKSRLLSDRFSAERPKGSFSTLEIQRTEQGDSAMYLCASSLARGGGTEAFFGQGTRLTVV.

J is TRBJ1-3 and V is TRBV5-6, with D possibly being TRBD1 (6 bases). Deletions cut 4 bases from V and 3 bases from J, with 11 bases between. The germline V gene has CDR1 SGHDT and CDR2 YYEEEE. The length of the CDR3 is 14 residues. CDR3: CASSPRQVGNTIYF. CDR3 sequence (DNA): TGTGCCAGCAGCCCGCGACAGGTTGGAAACACCATATATTTT.

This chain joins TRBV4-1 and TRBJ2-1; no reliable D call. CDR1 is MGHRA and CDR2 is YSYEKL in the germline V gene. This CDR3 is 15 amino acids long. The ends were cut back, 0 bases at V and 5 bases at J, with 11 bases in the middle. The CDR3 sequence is CASSQDTGLHNEQFF. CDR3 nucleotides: TGCGCCAGCAGCCAAGACACCGGGCTACACAATGAGCAGTTCTTC.

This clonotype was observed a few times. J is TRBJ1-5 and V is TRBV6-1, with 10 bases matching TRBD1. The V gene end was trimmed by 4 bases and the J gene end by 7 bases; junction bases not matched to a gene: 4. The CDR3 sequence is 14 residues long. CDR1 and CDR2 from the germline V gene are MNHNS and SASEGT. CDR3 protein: CASSGQGAGQPQHF. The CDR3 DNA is TGTGCCAGCAGTGGACAGGGGGCCGGACAGCCCCAGCATTTT.

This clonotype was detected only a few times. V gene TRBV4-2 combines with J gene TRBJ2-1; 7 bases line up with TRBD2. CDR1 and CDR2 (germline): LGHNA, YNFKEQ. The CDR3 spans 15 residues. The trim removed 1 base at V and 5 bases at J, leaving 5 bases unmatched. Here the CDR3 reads CASSQGGSLNNEQFF. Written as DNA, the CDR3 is TGTGCCAGCAGCCAAGGCGGGAGTCTAAACAATGAGCAGTTCTTC.

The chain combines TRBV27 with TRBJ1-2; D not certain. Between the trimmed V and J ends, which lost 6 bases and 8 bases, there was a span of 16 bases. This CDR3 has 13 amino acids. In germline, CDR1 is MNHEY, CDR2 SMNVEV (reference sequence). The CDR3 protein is CASSPITLEGYTF. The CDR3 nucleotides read TGTGCCAGCAGCCCCATTACCTTGGAAGGCTACACCTTC.

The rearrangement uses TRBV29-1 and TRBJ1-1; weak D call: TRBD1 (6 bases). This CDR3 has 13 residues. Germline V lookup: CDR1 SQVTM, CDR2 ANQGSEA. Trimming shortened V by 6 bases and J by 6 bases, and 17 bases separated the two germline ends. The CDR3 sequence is CSVALWGQSEAFF. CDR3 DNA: TGCAGCGTCGCTCTCTGGGGGCAATCTGAAGCTTTCTTT.

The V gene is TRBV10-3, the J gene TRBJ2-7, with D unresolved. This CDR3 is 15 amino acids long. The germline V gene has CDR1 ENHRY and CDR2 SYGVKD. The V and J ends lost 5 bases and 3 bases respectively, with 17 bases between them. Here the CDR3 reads CAISLVNQQNYEQYF. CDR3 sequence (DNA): TGTGCCATCAGTTTAGTGAATCAACAAAACTACGAGCAGTACTTC.

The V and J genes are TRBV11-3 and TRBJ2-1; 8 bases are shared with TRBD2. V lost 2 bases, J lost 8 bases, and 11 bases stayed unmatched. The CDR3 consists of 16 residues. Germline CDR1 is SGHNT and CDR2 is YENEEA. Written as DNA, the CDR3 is TGTGCCAGCAGCTTACAGAGCGGGAGACCCGCGGATGAGCAGTTCTTC. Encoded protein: CASSLQSGRPADEQFF.

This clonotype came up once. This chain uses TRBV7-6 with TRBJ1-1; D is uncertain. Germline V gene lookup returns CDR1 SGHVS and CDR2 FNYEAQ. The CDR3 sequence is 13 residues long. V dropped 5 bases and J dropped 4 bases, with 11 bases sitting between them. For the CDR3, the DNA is TGTGCCAGCAGCGCCCCCACGAGCACTGAAGCTTTCTTT. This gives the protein CASSAPTSTEAFF.

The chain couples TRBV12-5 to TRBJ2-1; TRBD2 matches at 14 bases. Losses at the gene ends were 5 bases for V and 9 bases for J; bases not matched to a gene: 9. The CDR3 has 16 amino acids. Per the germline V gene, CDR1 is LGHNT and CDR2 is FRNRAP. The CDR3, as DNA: TGTGCTAGTGGTCCGGCGGGACTAGCGGGAGAGGGTGAGCAGTTCTTC. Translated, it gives CASGPAGLAGEGEQFF.

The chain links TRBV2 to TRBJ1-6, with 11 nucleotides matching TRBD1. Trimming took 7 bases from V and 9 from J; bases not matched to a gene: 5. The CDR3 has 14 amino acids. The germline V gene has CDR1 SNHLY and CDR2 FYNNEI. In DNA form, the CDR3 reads TGTGCCAGCAAGACGGACAGGGGGCTTTCACCCCTCCACTTT. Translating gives CASKTDRGLSPLHF.

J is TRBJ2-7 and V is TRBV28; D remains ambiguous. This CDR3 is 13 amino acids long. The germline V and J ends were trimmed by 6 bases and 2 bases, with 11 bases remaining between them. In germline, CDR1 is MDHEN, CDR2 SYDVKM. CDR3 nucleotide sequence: TGTGCCAGCAGCTCTTTATTCCCCTACGAGCAGTACTTC. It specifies CASSSLFPYEQYF.

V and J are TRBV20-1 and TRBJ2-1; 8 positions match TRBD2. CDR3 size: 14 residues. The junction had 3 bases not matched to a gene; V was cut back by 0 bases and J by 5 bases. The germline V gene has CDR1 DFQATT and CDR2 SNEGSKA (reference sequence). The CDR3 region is CSARDSGINNEQFF. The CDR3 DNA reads TGCAGTGCTAGAGATAGCGGGATCAACAATGAGCAGTTCTTC.

The CDR3 protein is CANSHGQVYEQYF. The DNA for the CDR3 is TGTGCCAACAGCCACGGACAGGTCTACGAGCAGTACTTC. This chain joins TRBV6-6 and TRBJ2-7; 7 positions agree with TRBD1. Trimming removed 10 bases from V and 3 bases from J; junction bases left unmatched: 9. Germline V gene sequence: CDR1 MNHNY, CDR2 SVGAGI (reference sequence). The CDR3 sequence is 13 residues long.

This CDR3 reads CASSKTVRPQHF. The DNA for the CDR3 is TGTGCCAGCAGCAAAACCGTCAGGCCCCAGCATTTT. The chain carries TRBV21-1 and TRBJ1-5. TRBV21-1 is a pseudogene segment. The CDR3 runs 12 residues.

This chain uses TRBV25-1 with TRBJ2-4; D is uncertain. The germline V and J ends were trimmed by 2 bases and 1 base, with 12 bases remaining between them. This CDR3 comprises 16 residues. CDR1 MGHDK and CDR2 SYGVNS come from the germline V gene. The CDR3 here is CASSESTIEAKNIQYF. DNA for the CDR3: TGTGCCAGCAGTGAAAGTACTATTGAGGCCAAAAACATTCAGTACTTC.